The rows below give T cell receptor beta chains drawn from one sample of a study of cytomegalovirus exposure and HLA in healthy donors. Here immunoSEQ multiplex PCR was the method, and the copy in TCRdb shows in-frame clones only, minus some. The sample has over 100,000 clones; 70% to 90% are singletons. Sequenced input: PBMCs. The receptors originated from a man aged 40-50 years in good health and CMV-seronegative. Each CDR3 is given with its conserved first and last residue. A D gene is named only where the DNA matches it firmly.

V: TRBV7-9
D: .
J: TRBJ1-6
CDR3: CASSLDSSPLHF

V: TRBV7-3
D: .
J: TRBJ2-2
CDR3: CASSKNPSGELFF

V: TRBV6-5
D: .
J: TRBJ2-2
CDR3: CASSLRLGSELFF

V: TRBV29-1
D: .
J: .
CDR3: CSVEGGDYEQYF

V: TRBV14
D: .
J: TRBJ1-2
CDR3: CASSLRQDSGYTF

V: TRBV5-6
D: .
J: TRBJ1-2
CDR3: CASSLGRHLSNYGYTF

V: TRBV5-6
D: .
J: TRBJ1-1
CDR3: CASNRDRRTEAFF

V: TRBV29-1
D: .
J: TRBJ2-5
CDR3: CSVDRAGLGETQYF

V: TRBV11-2
D: TRBD1
J: TRBJ1-2
CDR3: CASSGTGSYGYTF

V: TRBV5-4
D: .
J: TRBJ1-1
CDR3: CASSLPGASNTEAFF

V: TRBV5-1
D: TRBD1
J: TRBJ2-7
CDR3: CASRETGYEQYF

V: TRBV30
D: .
J: TRBJ1-6
CDR3: CAWSWGDNSPLHF

V: TRBV9
D: .
J: TRBJ2-5
CDR3: CASSVRLQETQYF

V: TRBV12-5
D: .
J: TRBJ2-7
CDR3: CASGGPGSNEQYF

V: TRBV11-3
D: TRBD1
J: TRBJ1-1
CDR3: CATDRQGAVDTEAFF

V: TRBV20-1
D: .
J: TRBJ2-7
CDR3: CSARQSHEQYF

V: TRBV7-6
D: .
J: TRBJ2-1
CDR3: CASSLGRNEQFF

V: TRBV27
D: .
J: TRBJ1-2
CDR3: CASSLEDRLRYGYTF

V: TRBV6-5
D: TRBD1
J: TRBJ1-1
CDR3: CASSQGALGTEAFF

V: TRBV6-1
D: TRBD1
J: TRBJ1-5
CDR3: CASSADRDQPQHF

V: TRBV9
D: .
J: TRBJ2-1
CDR3: CASSVVASLQYGEQFF

V: TRBV5-1
D: TRBD2
J: TRBJ2-1
CDR3: CASSTGTGLAGGNEQFF

V: TRBV10-1
D: .
J: TRBJ2-1
CDR3: CASSPGHSDNEQFF

V: TRBV5-1
D: .
J: TRBJ1-1
CDR3: CASSLNREVLGMDTEAFF

V: TRBV20-1
D: .
J: TRBJ1-2
CDR3: CSAEGGDGYTF

V: TRBV25-1
D: TRBD1
J: TRBJ1-2
CDR3: CASSDNRGQGSGYTF

V: TRBV12-5
D: .
J: TRBJ2-2
CDR3: CASGSQGGELFF

V: TRBV14
D: TRBD1
J: TRBJ1-2
CDR3: CASSQAGQGPYGYTF

V: TRBV11-1
D: .
J: TRBJ1-2
CDR3: CASSHIANYGYTF

V: TRBV7-9
D: .
J: TRBJ1-2
CDR3: CASTRDVTGYTF

V: TRBV15
D: .
J: TRBJ1-4
CDR3: CATSRVHGRATPGTNEKLFF

V: TRBV2
D: .
J: TRBJ1-2
CDR3: CASSVIQQQNYGYTF

V: TRBV27
D: TRBD1
J: TRBJ1-2
CDR3: CASSSAGTANGYTF

V: TRBV13
D: TRBD1
J: TRBJ2-7
CDR3: CASSPQGTVSYEQYF

V: TRBV6-4
D: .
J: TRBJ1-2
CDR3: CASSDSGSTRVAGGYTF

V: TRBV2
D: .
J: TRBJ2-1
CDR3: CASSYFRQYNEQFF

V: TRBV5-1
D: TRBD2
J: TRBJ2-2
CDR3: CASSLGSSGGKLFF

V: TRBV19
D: TRBD2
J: TRBJ2-1
CDR3: CASTLGGGAIYNEQFF

V: TRBV4-3
D: TRBD1
J: TRBJ1-2
CDR3: CASRSGLGTGANYGYTF

V: TRBV19
D: .
J: TRBJ1-3
CDR3: CASTPWGGRNTIYF

V: TRBV5-4
D: .
J: TRBJ1-3
CDR3: CASNSRMPIIHSGNTIYF

V: TRBV6-1
D: .
J: TRBJ2-7
CDR3: CASSSEQGRTYEQYF

V: TRBV5-4
D: .
J: TRBJ2-7
CDR3: CASSLQGYYEQYF

V: TRBV7-8
D: TRBD1
J: TRBJ1-3
CDR3: CASSPRGTGRSGNTIYF

V: TRBV7-9
D: TRBD1
J: TRBJ1-5
CDR3: CASSTGTGERQPQHF

V: TRBV27
D: .
J: TRBJ1-4
CDR3: CASSLQGLGNEKLFF